This T cell receptor (beta chain) was recorded in a study of PD-1 blockade in classical Hodgkin lymphoma. Study-level information: Nivolumab dosed at 3 mg/kg went to patients intravenously every 2 weeks.

As to this clone: Its antigen is unknown.

The V gene end was trimmed by 7 bases and the J gene end by 1 base; junction bases not matched to a gene: 9. CDR1 and CDR2 (germline): SQVTM, ANQGSEA. The CDR3 loop spans 15 amino acids. Only in-frame clones appear in the TCRdb table, and some are missing; sequencing was by immunoSEQ multiplex PCR. The table lists some 90,000 clones, around 80% of them singletons. General study points: The causes of the repertoire differences, possibly disease activity or prior therapy, remain undefined. The CD4+ diversity rise by C4D1 was clearest in complete responders.

The time point: cycle 4 day 1 (C4D1), after five to seven weeks of nivolumab. Every patient experienced relapse after autologous stem cell transplantation, and brentuximab vedotin exposure varied. Sequencing used peripheral blood mononuclear cells (PBMCs), obtained before the fourth cycle of nivolumab. This sequence joins TRBV29-1 and TRBJ2-1; 8 nucleotides line up with TRBD2. This TCR was recovered from a human donor with classical Hodgkin lymphoma. This CDR3 is CSASTSVGSYNEQFF. The CDR3 DNA reads TGCAGCGCCTCGACTAGCGTAGGATCCTACAATGAGCAGTTCTTC.